This T cell receptor beta chain was sequenced during a study of T cells in Graves' hyperthyroidism and ophthalmopathy. TCR beta CDR3 regions were amplified from RNA transcripts. HTBI primers drove first-round RT-PCR of the TCR CDR3. TCRdb re-analysed the multiplex PCR reads in MiXCR, keeping a single row per CDR3 protein. The sample shows 30,000 to 40,000 distinct CDR3 sequences, about 50% of them seen only once. Source material: blood. The clonotype comes from a woman between 45 and 60 years old with Graves' hyperthyroidism that later progressed to Graves' ophthalmopathy.

CDR3 protein: CATSDSGVAGGREQYF. The CDR3 region has the DNA TGTGCCACCAGTGATTCTGGGGTAGCGGGAGGGCGAGAGCAGTACTTC. The gene calls are TRBV24-1 and TRBJ2-7, with 11 bases matching TRBD2. V dropped 2 bases and J dropped 7; count of bases not matched to a gene: 9. The germline CDR1 and CDR2 sequences are KGHDR and SFDVKD. The CDR3 loop spans 16 amino acids.